The 22 T cell receptor beta chains below all came from one sample that was sequenced in a study of patients and donors after allogeneic stem cell transplantation. From the RT-PCR reads, TCRdb called clonotypes with MiXCR, one entry per CDR3 protein. Of roughly 960,000 distinct CDR3 sequences listed, under 20% are singletons. The specimen sequenced was blood, either unsorted or a sorted T cell fraction (not recorded which). The source is a human donor who was either an allogeneic HSCT recipient or a stem cell or donor lymphocyte infusion donor (not recorded which). It is not recorded whose cells these are; they may come from a transplant donor.

The CDR3 coding sequence is TGTGCCAGCAGCGCTCCGCGGGGGTCCTACGAGCAGTACTTC. Translation gives CASSAPRGSYEQYF. This sequence joins TRBV7-9 and TRBJ2-7; TRBD2 matches 7 bases. V trimming: 5 bases; J trimming: 1 base; junction bases outside the gene matches: 5. The CDR3 loop spans 14 amino acids. Germline V gene sequence: CDR1 SEHNR, CDR2 FQNEAQ (reference sequence).

About this clonotype itself: The junction and the germline gene differ at one end; a read error may be behind it. The chain recombines TRBV9 with TRBJ1-2; the D gene is possibly TRBD1 (5 bases). Germline V gives CDR1 SGDLS, CDR2 YYNGEE. This CDR3 spans 15 amino acids. The DNA for the CDR3 is TGTGCCAGCTGCGTTTCGGGGACGGCGGACTATGGCTACACCTTC. This sequence encodes CASCVSGTADYGYTF. Supplemented by reference TRBV9 and TRBJ1-2, the full variable domain reads DSGVTQTPKHLITATGQRVTLRCSPRSGDLSVYWYQQSLDQGLQFLIQYYNGEERAKGNILERFSAQQFPDLHSELNLSSLELGDSALYFCASCVSGTADYGYTFGSGTRLTVV.

This rearrangement joins TRBV7-3 to TRBJ2-5; D gene uncertain. The germline V gene has CDR1 SGHTA and CDR2 FQGTGA. With 0 bases removed from V and 7 bases from J, the gap between germline ends came to 9 bases. The CDR3 length is 13 residues. CDR3 in DNA: TGTGCCAGCAGCTTAACAGCACCGGGGACCCAGTACTTC. It encodes CASSLTAPGTQYF.

This clonotype was found a few times. The genes are TRBV20-1 and TRBJ2-7; 10 nucleotides line up with TRBD2. V trimming: 2 bases; J trimming: 4 bases; junction bases outside the gene matches: 2. Germline-derived CDR1 and CDR2 are DFQATT and SNEGSKA (reference sequence). The CDR3 length is 13 residues. The CDR3 protein is CSARKLAGYEQYF. CDR3 coding DNA: TGCAGTGCTAGAAAACTAGCGGGATACGAGCAGTACTTC.

The CDR3 spells CASAGTSGRGNYTGELFF. CDR3 in DNA: TGTGCCAGCGCCGGGACTAGCGGGAGAGGGAACTACACCGGGGAGCTGTTTTTT. The V gene is TRBV6-1, the J gene TRBJ2-2; 14 bases map to TRBD2. CDR1 and CDR2 from the germline V gene are MNHNS and SASEGT. The CDR3 has 18 residues. V lost 8 bases and J lost 3; bases outside the gene matches: 11.

This clonotype has just a few counts. The chain links TRBV30 to TRBJ1-5; 9 bases are a match to TRBD1. Germline CDR1 is GTSNPN and CDR2 is SVGIG (reference sequence). Trimming at V came to 5 bases and at J to 0 bases, leaving 5 bases not matched to a gene. This CDR3 is built from 15 residues. The CDR3 DNA reads as TGTGCCTGGGGAACAGGGGGCTATAGCAATCAGCCCCAGCATTTT. It yields the protein CAWGTGGYSNQPQHF.

This clonotype was observed a few times. The chain uses TRBV25-1 and TRBJ2-7, with a weak D call TRBD1 (6 bases). CDR1 is MGHDK, CDR2 SYGVNS, per germline. Between the trimmed V and J ends, which lost 8 bases and 6 bases, there was a span of 23 bases. The CDR3 loop spans 15 amino acids. CDR3 coding DNA: TGTGCCAGCCCACACCTGGGGGCCTTTAGGTGCGAGCAGTACTTC. The encoded protein is CASPHLGAFRCEQYF.

The rearrangement uses TRBV6-6 and TRBJ1-5; TRBD1 is a possible D gene (5 bases). V lost 6 bases and J 6 bases, leaving 12 bases between the germline ends. The germline V gene encodes CDR1 MNHNY and CDR2 SVGAGI (reference sequence). There are 13 residues in the CDR3. The CDR3 DNA reads TGTGCCAGCAGAGACAGTGGCGGTCAGCCCCAGCATTTT. Translated, it gives CASRDSGGQPQHF.

The chain links TRBV3-1 to TRBJ1-1, with D perhaps matching TRBD1 (6 bases). There are 13 residues in the CDR3. V shed 2 bases and J shed 11 bases, with 15 bases lying between them. The germline gives CDR1 LGHDT, CDR2 YNNKEL (reference sequence). The CDR3 protein is CASSQRGANNAFF. The CDR3 nucleotides read TGTGCCAGCAGCCAAAGGGGGGCAAATAACGCTTTCTTT. The variable domain in full, with the rest retrieved from reference TRBV3-1 and TRBJ1-1, is DTAVSQTPKYLVTQMGNDKSIKCEQNLGHDTMYWYKQDSKKFLKIMFSYNNKELIINETVPNRFSPKSPDKAHLNLHINSLELGDSAVYFCASSQRGANNAFFGQGTRLTVV.

V and J are TRBV7-3 and TRBJ2-3; the D gene is possibly TRBD2 (5 bases). The germline gives CDR1 SGHTA, CDR2 FQGTGA. The ends were cut back, 5 bases at V and 8 bases at J, with 14 bases in the middle. The CDR3 consists of 13 residues. The CDR3 bases are TGTGCCAGCAGCCCGTGGGCTCGGGGTACGCAGTATTTT. The encoded protein is CASSPWARGTQYF.

V and J are TRBV24-1 and TRBJ2-2, with TRBD2 identical over 10 bases. With V trimmed by 0 bases and J by 4 bases, 4 bases remained unmatched. The CDR3 spans 17 residues. Germline CDR1 and CDR2: KGHDR and SFDVKD. CDR3 coding DNA: TGTGCCACCAGTGATTTGGCCAGCGGGAGGGCCACCGGGGAGCTGTTTTTT. Translation gives CATSDLASGRATGELFF.

Only a few counts were recorded for this clonotype. This sequence joins TRBV6-2 or TRBV6-3 and TRBJ2-1; TRBD2 is a possible D gene (6 bases). Trimming took 7 bases from V and 3 from J, leaving 16 bases between them. This CDR3 is built from 15 residues. From germline, CDR1 is MNHEY and CDR2 SVGEGT. This chain's CDR3 is CASIQREIGYNEQFF. The DNA of the CDR3 is TGTGCCAGCATCCAACGGGAGATCGGCTACAATGAGCAGTTCTTC.

Concerning this clonotype: Sequence at one end of the junction differs from germline and may be a read error. This sequence joins TRBV2 and TRBJ1-5; 8 bases are shared with TRBD1. CDR1 and CDR2 (germline): SNHLY, FYNNEI. The CDR3 totals 11 residues. DNA of the CDR3: TGTGCCAGCAGTGTAGGGGGACAGGTCAATTTT. This gives the protein CASSVGGQVNF.

The chain carries TRBV20-1 and TRBJ2-5; D gene ambiguous. Germline CDR1 and CDR2: DFQATT and SNEGSKA (reference sequence). V was clipped by 0 bases and J by 0 bases, with 8 bases between them. The CDR3 sequence is 14 residues long. CDR3: CSARDFAYQETQYF. CDR3 nucleotide sequence: TGCAGTGCTAGAGATTTCGCGTACCAAGAGACCCAGTACTTC.

The chain links TRBV5-1 to TRBJ1-3; tentatively, D is TRBD1 (5 bases). Germline CDR1 is SGHRS and CDR2 is YFSETQ. V lost 4 bases and J lost 4, with 9 bases in between. This CDR3 comprises 13 residues. CDR3 sequence (DNA): TGCGCCAGCAGCCAGGACATCGGAAACACCATATATTTT. This sequence encodes CASSQDIGNTIYF.

The chain has TRBV12-3 or TRBV12-4 and TRBJ1-2; 11 nucleotides match TRBD1. The ends lost 4 bases at V and 2 bases at J; junction bases unmatched: 9. The CDR3 is made up of 17 amino acids. CDR3: CASSSGQGAAENYGYTF. The DNA of the CDR3 is TGTGCCAGCAGTTCTGGACAGGGGGCAGCGGAAAACTATGGCTACACCTTC.

This sequence joins TRBV20-1 and TRBJ2-3; D call uncertain. Germline CDR1 is DFQATT and CDR2 is SNEGSKA (reference sequence). Trimming pared 5 bases from V and 0 bases from J, leaving 15 bases between. The CDR3 consists of 15 residues. CDR3 in DNA: TGCAGTGCTTCGGACCGTGTCGCTAGCACAGATACGCAGTATTTT. This sequence encodes CSASDRVASTDTQYF.

The rearrangement joins TRBV20-1 to TRBJ2-2, with D possibly being TRBD1 or TRBD2 (6 bases each). V dropped 1 base and J dropped 3 bases, with 15 bases sitting between them. Germline assignment: CDR1 DFQATT and CDR2 SNEGSKA (reference sequence). This CDR3 is 16 amino acids long. The CDR3 DNA follows: TGCAGTGCTAGAGGGAGGGGGTGGAGGGACACCGGGGAGCTGTTTTTT. It specifies CSARGRGWRDTGELFF.

This CDR3 is CASSPVAGNGNQPQHF. CDR3 DNA sequence: TGTGCCAGCTCACCCGTTGCGGGGAATGGCAATCAGCCCCAGCATTTT. The chain joins TRBV18 to TRBJ1-5; D is undetermined. The CDR3 extends over 16 amino acids. The V and J ends lost 3 bases and 2 bases respectively, with 14 bases between them. Germline V gene sequence: CDR1 KGHSH, CDR2 LQKENI.

The CDR3 sequence: CASSQEATYTDTQYF. In nucleotides, the CDR3 is TGCGCCAGCAGCCAAGAGGCCACCTACACAGATACGCAGTATTTT. The chain recombines TRBV4-3 with TRBJ2-3; no firm D call. The CDR3 totals 15 residues. Looked up from germline, CDR1 is LGHNA and CDR2 is YSLEER. Trimming took off 0 bases at V and 2 bases at J, with 9 bases between the two ends.

This chain links TRBV6-2 or TRBV6-3 with TRBJ1-2; TRBD1 aligns across 7 bases. The germline V gene has CDR1 MNHEY and CDR2 SVGEGT. The CDR3 is 17 amino acids. The trim removed 2 bases at V and 4 bases at J, leaving 13 bases unmatched. CDR3 region: CASSYPRPGQSTYGYTF. The CDR3, as DNA: TGTGCCAGCAGTTACCCCCGACCGGGACAGTCCACCTATGGCTACACCTTC.

This clonotype was counted a few times. This chain links TRBV7-2 with TRBJ2-5; 7 nucleotides agree with TRBD1. The CDR3 has 14 residues. Germline V gene lookup returns CDR1 SGHTA and CDR2 FQGNSA. With V trimmed by 6 bases and J by 4 bases, 8 bases remained unmatched. In DNA, the CDR3 is TGTGCCAGCAGTCAGACAGGGCGGGCAGAGACCCAGTACTTC. Its translation is CASSQTGRAETQYF. The full variable domain, its missing parts supplied by reference TRBV7-2 and TRBJ2-5, is GAGVSQSPSNKVTEKGKDVELRCDPISGHTALYWYRQSLGQGLEFLIYFQGNSAPDKSGLPSDRFSAERTGGSVSTLTIQRTQQEDSAVYLCASSQTGRAETQYFGPGTRLLVL.